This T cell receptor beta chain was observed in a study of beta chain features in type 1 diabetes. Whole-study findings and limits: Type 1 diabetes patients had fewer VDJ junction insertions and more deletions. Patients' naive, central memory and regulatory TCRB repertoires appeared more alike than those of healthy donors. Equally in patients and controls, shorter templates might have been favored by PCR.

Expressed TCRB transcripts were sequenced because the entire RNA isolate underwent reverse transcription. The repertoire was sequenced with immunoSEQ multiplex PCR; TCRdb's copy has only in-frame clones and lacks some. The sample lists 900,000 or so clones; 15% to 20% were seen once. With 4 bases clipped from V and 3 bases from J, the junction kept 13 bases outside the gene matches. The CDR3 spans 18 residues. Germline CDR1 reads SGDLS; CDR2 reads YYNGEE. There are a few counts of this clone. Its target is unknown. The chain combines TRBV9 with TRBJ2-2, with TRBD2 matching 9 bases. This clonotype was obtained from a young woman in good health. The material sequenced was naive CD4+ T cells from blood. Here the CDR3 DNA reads TGTGCCAGCAGCAGACACACAGTAGCGGGAGTCCACACCGGGGAGCTGTTTTTT. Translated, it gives CASSRHTVAGVHTGELFF. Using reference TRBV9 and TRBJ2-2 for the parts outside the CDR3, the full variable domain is DSGVTQTPKHLITATGQRVTLRCSPRSGDLSVYWYQQSLDQGLQFLIQYYNGEERAKGNILERFSAQQFPDLHSELNLSSLELGDSALYFCASSRHTVAGVHTGELFFGEGSRLTVL.